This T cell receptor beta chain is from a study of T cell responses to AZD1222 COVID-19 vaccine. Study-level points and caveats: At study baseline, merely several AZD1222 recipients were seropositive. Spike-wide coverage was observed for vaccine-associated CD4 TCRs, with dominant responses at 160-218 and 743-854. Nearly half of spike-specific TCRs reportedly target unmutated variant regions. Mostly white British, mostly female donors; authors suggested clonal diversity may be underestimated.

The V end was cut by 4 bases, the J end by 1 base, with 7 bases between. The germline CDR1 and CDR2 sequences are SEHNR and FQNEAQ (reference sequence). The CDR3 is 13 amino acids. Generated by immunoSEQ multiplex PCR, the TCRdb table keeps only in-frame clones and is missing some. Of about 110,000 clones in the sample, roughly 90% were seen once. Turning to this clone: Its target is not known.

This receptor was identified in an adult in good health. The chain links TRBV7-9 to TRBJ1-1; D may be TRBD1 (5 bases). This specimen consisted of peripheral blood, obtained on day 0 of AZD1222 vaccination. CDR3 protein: CASSSTGNTEAFF. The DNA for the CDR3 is TGTGCCAGCAGCTCCACAGGGAACACTGAAGCTTTCTTT.